These T cell receptor beta chains were read from a single sample in a study of shared clonotypes between healthy human individuals. Clones were read by immunoSEQ multiplex PCR, and TCRdb kept only the in-frame ones, dropping some. Of about 470,000 clones in the sample, around 75% were seen once. The sequenced sample was PBMCs. These receptors were taken from a woman between 40 and 50 years old in good health. Some clones in this sample may be carry-over from other donors' samples. CDR3s include the opening cysteine and the closing phenylalanine or tryptophan. A D gene is named only where the DNA matches it firmly. Size is omitted from some rows. Given values are once, few, many or a class for expanded clones.

d_call: TRBD2
clone_size: NA
v_call: TRBV11-2
j_call: TRBJ2-2
cdr3_nt: TGTGCCAGCAGCTTGGGACTAGCCCACACCGGGGAGCTGTTTTTT
cdr3_aa: CASSLGLAHTGELFF

d_call: NA
clone_size: NA
v_call: TRBV5-1
j_call: TRBJ1-1
cdr3_nt: TGCGCCAGCAGCTTCGGTAGACCCGGGGCTGAAGCTTTCTTT
cdr3_aa: CASSFGRPGAEAFF

d_call: NA
clone_size: once
v_call: TRBV27
j_call: TRBJ2-5
cdr3_nt: TGTGCCAGCACTCCACCGAGGGGGGAAGAGACCCAGTACTTC
cdr3_aa: CASTPPRGEETQYF

d_call: NA
clone_size: NA
v_call: TRBV5-1
j_call: TRBJ1-1
cdr3_nt: TGCGCCAGCAGCTTGGATACAGTGGGCACTGAAGCTTTCTTT
cdr3_aa: CASSLDTVGTEAFF

d_call: NA
clone_size: few
v_call: TRBV28
j_call: TRBJ2-7
cdr3_nt: TGTGCCAGCACACTTGAAAGACGCACCTACGAGCAGTACTTC
cdr3_aa: CASTLERRTYEQYF

d_call: NA
clone_size: NA
v_call: TRBV6-6
j_call: TRBJ1-1
cdr3_nt: TGTGCCAGCAGCCTCACAGGGACAAAGAACACTGAAGCTTTCTTT
cdr3_aa: CASSLTGTKNTEAFF

d_call: TRBD1
clone_size: few
v_call: TRBV4-1
j_call: TRBJ1-4
cdr3_nt: TGCGCCAGCAGCCTTAGGGACAGCGGGTCTGAAAAACTGTTTTTT
cdr3_aa: CASSLRDSGSEKLFF

d_call: TRBD2
clone_size: NA
v_call: TRBV6-5
j_call: TRBJ2-2
cdr3_nt: TGTGCCAGCAGTTTATCTAGCGGAGAAGGTACCGGGGAGCTGTTTTTT
cdr3_aa: CASSLSSGEGTGELFF

d_call: TRBD1
clone_size: NA
v_call: TRBV5-1
j_call: TRBJ2-7
cdr3_nt: TGCGCCAGCAGCGGACAGGGGGCAGGGGAGCAGTACTTC
cdr3_aa: CASSGQGAGEQYF

d_call: NA
clone_size: NA
v_call: TRBV7-3
j_call: TRBJ2-7
cdr3_nt: TGTGCCAGCAGCCTACAGGGCGGCTACGAGCAGTACTTC
cdr3_aa: CASSLQGGYEQYF

d_call: TRBD1
clone_size: NA
v_call: TRBV5-5
j_call: TRBJ2-7
cdr3_nt: TGTGCCAGCAAATTACAGGGGCTCGCCTACGAGCAGTACTTC
cdr3_aa: CASKLQGLAYEQYF

d_call: NA
clone_size: NA
v_call: TRBV5-8
j_call: TRBJ2-3
cdr3_nt: TGTGCCAGCAGCTTGGCCACCATAACCACAGATACGCAGTATTTT
cdr3_aa: CASSLATITTDTQYF

d_call: TRBD1
clone_size: NA
v_call: TRBV7-9
j_call: TRBJ2-7
cdr3_nt: TGTGCCAGCAGCTTGGTGACAGGGGACGAGCAGTACTTC
cdr3_aa: CASSLVTGDEQYF

d_call: NA
clone_size: many
v_call: TRBV2
j_call: TRBJ1-2
cdr3_nt: TGTGCCAGCAGTGTATGGGAAAGGGACTATGGCTACACCTTC
cdr3_aa: CASSVWERDYGYTF

d_call: NA
clone_size: NA
v_call: TRBV5-8
j_call: TRBJ2-2
cdr3_nt: TGTGCCAGCACTCCGGGAGACCCGAACACCGGGGAGCTGTTTTTT
cdr3_aa: CASTPGDPNTGELFF

d_call: TRBD2
clone_size: NA
v_call: TRBV28
j_call: TRBJ2-7
cdr3_nt: TGTGCCAGCAGTCAGGGCGGGGGGCAGTACTTC
cdr3_aa: CASSQGGGQYF

d_call: NA
clone_size: NA
v_call: TRBV7-9
j_call: TRBJ1-4
cdr3_nt: TGTGCCAGCAGCTTTAGCCCCAGAAGGGAAAAACTGTTTTTT
cdr3_aa: CASSFSPRREKLFF

d_call: NA
clone_size: NA
v_call: TRBV5-4
j_call: TRBJ1-4
cdr3_nt: TGTGCCAGCAGCTTCCGGGCCTCTAATGAAAAACTGTTTTTT
cdr3_aa: CASSFRASNEKLFF

d_call: NA
clone_size: NA
v_call: TRBV18
j_call: TRBJ2-3
cdr3_nt: TGTGCCAGCTCACCCCCGCTCGGACTTCCCACCACAGATACGCAGTATTTT
cdr3_aa: CASSPPLGLPTTDTQYF

d_call: NA
clone_size: NA
v_call: TRBV29-1
j_call: TRBJ1-6
cdr3_nt: TGCAGCCTCGGGGGAGGGGCTCGGTCACCCCTCCACTTT
cdr3_aa: CSLGGGARSPLHF

d_call: NA
clone_size: NA
v_call: TRBV2
j_call: TRBJ2-3
cdr3_nt: TGTGCCAGCAGTGCAGGGGTGGGCACAGATACGCAGTATTTT
cdr3_aa: CASSAGVGTDTQYF

d_call: NA
clone_size: NA
v_call: TRBV14
j_call: TRBJ2-3
cdr3_nt: TGTGCCAGCAGCCACACAGATACGCAGTATTTT
cdr3_aa: CASSHTDTQYF

d_call: TRBD2
clone_size: NA
v_call: TRBV2
j_call: TRBJ2-5
cdr3_nt: TGTGCCAGCAGGGGAGATCTAGCGGGAGTAGAGACCCAGTACTTC
cdr3_aa: CASRGDLAGVETQYF

d_call: TRBD2
clone_size: NA
v_call: TRBV4-2
j_call: TRBJ2-3
cdr3_nt: TGTGCCAGCAGCCAAGCCCGTGGGACTAGCGGGGGCGCCGGCGGCACAGATACGCAGTATTTT
cdr3_aa: CASSQARGTSGGAGGTDTQYF

d_call: NA
clone_size: NA
v_call: TRBV25-1
j_call: TRBJ2-5
cdr3_nt: TGTGCCAGCACCAACGACAGGACTGGGGGGGAGACCCAGTACTTC
cdr3_aa: CASTNDRTGGETQYF

d_call: TRBD1
clone_size: few
v_call: TRBV5-1
j_call: TRBJ2-1
cdr3_nt: TGCGCCAGCAGCTTGCTTGGGGACAGGGGCAATGAGCAGTTCTTC
cdr3_aa: CASSLLGDRGNEQFF

d_call: NA
clone_size: once
v_call: TRBV27
j_call: TRBJ2-7
cdr3_nt: TGTGCCAGCAGTAAAACCACCTACGAGCAGTACTTC
cdr3_aa: CASSKTTYEQYF

d_call: NA
clone_size: NA
v_call: TRBV7-9
j_call: TRBJ1-2
cdr3_nt: TGTGCCAGCAGCTTTTTACAGGGAACCTATGGCTACACCTTC
cdr3_aa: CASSFLQGTYGYTF

d_call: NA
clone_size: NA
v_call: TRBV6-4
j_call: TRBJ2-2
cdr3_nt: TGTGCCAGCAGCCCCGGGGCGGACACCGGGGAGCTGTTTTTT
cdr3_aa: CASSPGADTGELFF

d_call: NA
clone_size: NA
v_call: TRBV11-2
j_call: TRBJ2-7
cdr3_nt: TGTGCCAGCAGCCTAGGGCTTCGCGACGAGCAGTACTTC
cdr3_aa: CASSLGLRDEQYF

d_call: TRBD2
clone_size: few
v_call: TRBV7-3
j_call: TRBJ2-1
cdr3_nt: TGTGCCAGCAGCCCCGGGGGGAGCTCCTACAATGAGCAGTTCTTC
cdr3_aa: CASSPGGSSYNEQFF

d_call: NA
clone_size: NA
v_call: TRBV11-2
j_call: TRBJ1-1
cdr3_nt: TGTGCCAGCAGCACCCCCAGGGGACCAACTGAAGCTTTCTTT
cdr3_aa: CASSTPRGPTEAFF

d_call: NA
clone_size: NA
v_call: TRBV28
j_call: TRBJ1-5
cdr3_nt: TGTGCCAGCAGCCTACAAAGGGGCAATCAGCCCCAGCATTTT
cdr3_aa: CASSLQRGNQPQHF